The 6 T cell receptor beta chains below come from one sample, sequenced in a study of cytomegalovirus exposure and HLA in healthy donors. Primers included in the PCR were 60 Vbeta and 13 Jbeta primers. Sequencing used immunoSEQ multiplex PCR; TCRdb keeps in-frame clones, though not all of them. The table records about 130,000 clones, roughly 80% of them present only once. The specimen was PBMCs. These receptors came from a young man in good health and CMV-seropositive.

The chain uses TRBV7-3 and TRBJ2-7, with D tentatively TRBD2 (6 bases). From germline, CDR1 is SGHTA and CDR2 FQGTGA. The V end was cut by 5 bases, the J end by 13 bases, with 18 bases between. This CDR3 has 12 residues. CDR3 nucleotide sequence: TGTGCCAGCAGCCCCCCCGGGAGCGCGGCCTACTTC. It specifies CASSPPGSAAYF.

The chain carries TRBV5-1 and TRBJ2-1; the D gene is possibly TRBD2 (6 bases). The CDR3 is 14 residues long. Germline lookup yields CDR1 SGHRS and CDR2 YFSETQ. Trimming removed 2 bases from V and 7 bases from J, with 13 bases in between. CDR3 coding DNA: TGCGCCAGCAGCTTTAGGTTGGCGGGAAATGAGCAGTTCTTC. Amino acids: CASSFRLAGNEQFF.

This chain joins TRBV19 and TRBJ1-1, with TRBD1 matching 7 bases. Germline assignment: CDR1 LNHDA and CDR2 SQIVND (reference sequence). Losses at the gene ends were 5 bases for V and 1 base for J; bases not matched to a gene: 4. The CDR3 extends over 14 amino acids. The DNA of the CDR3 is TGTGCCAGTAGTGTCGGGACAGCGAACACTGAAGCTTTCTTT. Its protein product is CASSVGTANTEAFF.

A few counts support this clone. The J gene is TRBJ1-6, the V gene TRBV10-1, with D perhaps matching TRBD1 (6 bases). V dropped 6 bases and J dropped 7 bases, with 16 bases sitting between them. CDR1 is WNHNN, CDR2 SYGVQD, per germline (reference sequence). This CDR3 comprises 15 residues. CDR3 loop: CASRQGIWKNSPLHF. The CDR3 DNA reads TGCGCCAGCAGACAGGGCATATGGAAGAATTCACCCCTCCACTTT.

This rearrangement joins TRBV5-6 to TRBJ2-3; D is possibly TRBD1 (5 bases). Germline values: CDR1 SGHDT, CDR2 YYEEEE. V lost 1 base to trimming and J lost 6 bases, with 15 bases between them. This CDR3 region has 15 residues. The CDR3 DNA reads TGTGCCAGCAGCTTGACAATTGGGGCCACGGATACGCAGTATTTT. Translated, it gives CASSLTIGATDTQYF.

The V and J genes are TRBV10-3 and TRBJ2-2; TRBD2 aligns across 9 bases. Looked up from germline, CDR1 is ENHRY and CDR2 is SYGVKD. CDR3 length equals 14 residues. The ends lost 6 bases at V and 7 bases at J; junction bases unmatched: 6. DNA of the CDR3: TGTGCCATCAGCCGGACTAGCGATAACGGGGAGCTGTTTTTT. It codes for CAISRTSDNGELFF.